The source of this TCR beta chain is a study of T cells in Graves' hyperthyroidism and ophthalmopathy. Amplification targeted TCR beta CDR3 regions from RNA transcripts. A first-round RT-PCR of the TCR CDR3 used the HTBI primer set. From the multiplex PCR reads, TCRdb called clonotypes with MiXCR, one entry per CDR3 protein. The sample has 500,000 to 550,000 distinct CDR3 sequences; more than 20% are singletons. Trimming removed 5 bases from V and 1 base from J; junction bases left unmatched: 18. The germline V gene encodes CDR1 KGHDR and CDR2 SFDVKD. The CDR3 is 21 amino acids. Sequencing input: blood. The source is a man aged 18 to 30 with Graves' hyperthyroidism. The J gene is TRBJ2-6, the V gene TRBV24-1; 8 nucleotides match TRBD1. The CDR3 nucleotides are TGTGCCACCAGTGCTTCCAGGACAGGGCTTTTTGCCTTGTCTGGGGCCAACGTCCTGACTTTC. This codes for CATSASRTGLFALSGANVLTF.